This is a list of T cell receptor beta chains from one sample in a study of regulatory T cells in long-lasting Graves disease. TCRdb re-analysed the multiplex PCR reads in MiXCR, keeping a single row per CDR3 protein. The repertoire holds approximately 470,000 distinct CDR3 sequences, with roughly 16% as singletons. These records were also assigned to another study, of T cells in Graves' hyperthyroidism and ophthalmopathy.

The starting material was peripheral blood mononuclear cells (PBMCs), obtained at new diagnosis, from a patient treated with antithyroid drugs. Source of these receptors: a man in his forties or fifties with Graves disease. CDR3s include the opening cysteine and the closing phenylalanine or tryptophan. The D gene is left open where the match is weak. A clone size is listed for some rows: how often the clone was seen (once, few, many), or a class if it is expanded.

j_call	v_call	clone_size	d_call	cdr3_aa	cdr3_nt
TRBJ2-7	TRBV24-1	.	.	CATSDLGCEQYF	TGTGCCACCAGTGACCTTGGTTGCGAGCAGTACTTC
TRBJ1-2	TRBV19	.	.	CASSTKVANYGYTF	TGTGCCAGTAGTACCAAGGTAGCTAACTATGGCTACACCTTC
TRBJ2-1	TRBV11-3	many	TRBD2	CASSPPPAGGPNEQFF	TGTGCCAGCAGTCCCCCCCCAGCGGGAGGGCCCAATGAGCAGTTCTTC
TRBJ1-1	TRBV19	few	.	CASRRRDEAFF	TGTGCCAGTAGGCGGAGGGACGAAGCTTTCTTT
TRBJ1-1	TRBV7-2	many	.	CASSLARWDTEAFF	TGTGCCAGCAGCTTAGCTCGGTGGGACACTGAAGCTTTCTTT
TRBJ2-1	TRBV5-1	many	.	CASSAYRLVSHNEQFF	TGCGCCAGCAGCGCGTACAGACTAGTCTCACACAATGAGCAGTTCTTC
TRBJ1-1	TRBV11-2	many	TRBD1	CASSPRDRGLNTEAFF	TGTGCCAGCAGCCCCCGGGACAGGGGGTTGAACACTGAAGCTTTCTTT
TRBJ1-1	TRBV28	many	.	CASCHGGHLNTEAFF	TGTGCCAGCTGTCACGGGGGACACTTGAACACTGAAGCTTTCTTT
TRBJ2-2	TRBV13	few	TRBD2	CASSLSGINTGELFF	TGTGCCAGCAGCCTTAGCGGGATTAACACCGGGGAGCTGTTTTTT
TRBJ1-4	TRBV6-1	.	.	CASEGRSEKLFF	TGTGCCAGCGAGGGGCGGAGTGAAAAACTGTTTTTT
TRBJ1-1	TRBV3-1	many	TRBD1	CASSQNRGSEAFF	TGTGCCAGCAGCCAAAACAGGGGGTCTGAAGCTTTCTTT
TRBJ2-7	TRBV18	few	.	CASSKVGLSSYEQYF	TGTGCCAGCTCAAAAGTCGGCCTGAGCTCCTACGAGCAGTACTTC
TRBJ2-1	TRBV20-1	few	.	CSATPGSYYNEQFF	TGCAGTGCTACCCCAGGGAGCTACTACAATGAGCAGTTCTTC
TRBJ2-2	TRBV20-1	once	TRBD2	CSANSGSHWGTGELFF	TGCAGTGCCAATAGCGGGAGTCATTGGGGCACCGGGGAGCTGTTTTTT
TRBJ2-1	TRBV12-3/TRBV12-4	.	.	CASRQVNYNEQFF	TGTGCCAGCAGACAGGTGAACTACAATGAGCAGTTCTTC
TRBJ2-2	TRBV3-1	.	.	CASRTPGGELFF	TGTGCCAGCAGGACCCCGGGCGGGGAGCTGTTTTTT
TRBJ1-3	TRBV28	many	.	CASSPGNTIYF	TGTGCCAGCAGTCCCGGAAACACCATATATTTT
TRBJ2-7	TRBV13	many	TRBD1	CASSYGTGGVYEQYF	TGTGCCAGCAGCTATGGGACAGGGGGCGTCTACGAGCAGTACTTC
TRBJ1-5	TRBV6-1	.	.	CASQIGGEGNQPQHF	TGTGCCAGCCAAATCGGGGGCGAGGGCAATCAGCCCCAGCATTTT
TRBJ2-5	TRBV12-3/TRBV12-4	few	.	CASSLLGATQETQYF	TGTGCCAGCAGTTTACTAGGAGCGACCCAAGAGACCCAGTACTTC
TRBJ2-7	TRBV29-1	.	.	CSVGGRGDEQYF	TGCAGCGTTGGAGGAAGGGGTGACGAGCAGTACTTC
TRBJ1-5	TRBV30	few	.	CAWSFPGQPQHF	TGTGCCTGGAGTTTCCCGGGGCAGCCCCAGCATTTT
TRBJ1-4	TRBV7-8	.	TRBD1	CASSFWGTGGEKLFF	TGTGCCAGCAGCTTTTGGGGGACAGGGGGTGAAAAACTGTTTTTT
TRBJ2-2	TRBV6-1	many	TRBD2	CASSDWLAGGIWAGELFF	TGTGCCAGCAGTGATTGGCTAGCGGGAGGGATATGGGCCGGGGAGCTGTTTTTT
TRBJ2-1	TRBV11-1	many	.	CASSSLEGVHEQFF	TGTGCCAGCAGCTCGCTGGAGGGTGTCCATGAGCAGTTCTTC
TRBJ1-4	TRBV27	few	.	CASSPQRTGEKLFF	TGTGCCAGCAGTCCGCAGAGGACGGGCGAAAAACTGTTTTTT
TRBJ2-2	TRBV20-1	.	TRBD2	CSVQPREGNGPAGELFF	TGCAGTGTCCAGCCGCGGGAGGGCAATGGTCCAGCCGGGGAGCTGTTTTTT
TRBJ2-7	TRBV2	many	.	CASRGGTYEQYF	TGTGCCAGCAGGGGAGGAACCTACGAGCAGTACTTC
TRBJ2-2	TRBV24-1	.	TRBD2	CAAGTSFDGELFF	TGTGCCGCGGGGACTAGCTTTGACGGGGAGCTGTTTTTT
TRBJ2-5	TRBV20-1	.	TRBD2	CSARDTSRLAGGGETQYF	TGCAGTGCTAGAGATACCTCAAGACTAGCGGGAGGCGGTGAGACCCAGTACTTC
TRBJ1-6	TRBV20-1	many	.	CSARDHVGTGIMSPLHF	TGCAGTGCTAGAGATCATGTGGGCACAGGGATCATGTCACCCCTCCACTTT
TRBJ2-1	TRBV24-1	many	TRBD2	CATSDNPGGRANNEQFF	TGTGCCACCAGTGATAACCCTGGAGGGAGGGCCAATAATGAGCAGTTCTTC
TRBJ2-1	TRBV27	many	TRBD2	CASSPRTSGRGGNEQFF	TGTGCCAGCAGTCCGAGGACTAGCGGGAGAGGTGGGAATGAGCAGTTCTTC
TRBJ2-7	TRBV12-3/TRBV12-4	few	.	CASSLGGPFTSYEQYF	TGTGCCAGCAGTTTAGGGGGTCCCTTTACCTCCTACGAGCAGTACTTC
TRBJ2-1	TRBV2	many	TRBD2	CASSLSGNYNEQFF	TGTGCCAGCAGTCTTAGCGGGAACTACAATGAGCAGTTCTTC
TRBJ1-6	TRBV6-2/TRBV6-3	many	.	CASSYGEGTNSPLHF	TGTGCCAGCAGTTACGGCGAAGGGACGAATTCACCCCTCCACTTT
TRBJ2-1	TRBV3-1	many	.	CASSQAGGNLYNEQFF	TGTGCCAGCAGCCAAGCCGGCGGGAACTTGTACAATGAGCAGTTCTTC
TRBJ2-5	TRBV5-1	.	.	CASSELTGIQETQYF	TGTGCCAGCAGCGAGCTCACAGGGATCCAAGAGACCCAGTACTTC
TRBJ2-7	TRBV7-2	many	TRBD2	CASSLTGVGLAGNYEQYF	TGTGCCAGCAGCTTAACAGGGGTGGGACTAGCGGGAAACTACGAGCAGTACTTC
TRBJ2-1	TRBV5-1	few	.	CASSWRGPDEQFF	TGCGCCAGCAGCTGGAGGGGGCCGGATGAGCAGTTCTTC
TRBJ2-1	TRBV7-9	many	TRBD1	CASSFRQGDNEQFF	TGTGCCAGCAGCTTCAGACAGGGCGACAATGAGCAGTTCTTC
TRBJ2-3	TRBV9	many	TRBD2	CASSTTPKREASDTQYF	TGTGCCAGCAGCACAACCCCAAAGCGGGAGGCATCAGATACGCAGTATTTT
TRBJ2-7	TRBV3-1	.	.	CASSQQPHYEQYF	TGTGCCAGCAGCCAACAGCCCCACTACGAGCAGTACTTC
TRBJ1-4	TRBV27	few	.	CASSPWALRGEKLFF	TGTGCCAGCAGTCCCTGGGCCCTTCGGGGTGAAAAACTGTTTTTT
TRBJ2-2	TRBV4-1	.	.	CASSQGNSAITGELFF	TGCGCCAGCAGCCAAGGGAACAGCGCGATCACCGGGGAGCTGTTTTTT
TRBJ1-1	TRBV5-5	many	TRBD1	CASSRQGALVNTEAFF	TGTGCCAGCAGCCGACAGGGGGCTTTGGTGAACACTGAAGCTTTCTTT
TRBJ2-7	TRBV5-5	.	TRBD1	CASRQLQGATYEQYF	TGTGCCAGCAGACAGTTGCAGGGGGCTACCTACGAGCAGTACTTC
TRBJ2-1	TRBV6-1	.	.	CATEGGYSNEQFF	TGTGCTACCGAGGGGGGTTACAGCAATGAGCAGTTCTTC
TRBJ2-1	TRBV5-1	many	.	CASSSGVRYNEQFF	TGCGCCAGCAGTTCGGGAGTACGTTACAATGAGCAGTTCTTC
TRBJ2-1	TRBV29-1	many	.	CSVEGYRGNEQFF	TGCAGCGTGGAGGGGTATCGCGGGAATGAGCAGTTCTTC
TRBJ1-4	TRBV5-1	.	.	CASSSPKAGANEKLFF	TGCGCCAGCAGCAGCCCGAAGGCGGGGGCTAATGAAAAACTGTTTTTT
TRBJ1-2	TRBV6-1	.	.	CASTLNEANYGYTF	TGTGCCAGCACCCTAAACGAGGCTAACTATGGCTACACCTTC
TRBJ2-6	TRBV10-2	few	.	CASADRGSGANVLTF	TGCGCCAGCGCGGACAGAGGCTCTGGGGCCAACGTCCTGACTTTC
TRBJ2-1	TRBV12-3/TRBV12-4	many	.	CASSLRGEQFF	TGTGCCAGCAGTTTGCGTGGTGAGCAGTTCTTC
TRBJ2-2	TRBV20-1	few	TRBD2	CSARSSGRVTGELFF	TGCAGTGCTAGATCCAGCGGGAGGGTTACCGGGGAGCTGTTTTTT
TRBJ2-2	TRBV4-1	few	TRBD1	CASSQGTRGQNTGELFF	TGCGCCAGCAGCCAAGGGACCAGGGGGCAGAACACCGGGGAGCTGTTTTTT
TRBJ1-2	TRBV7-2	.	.	CASSPPRSSYGYTF	TGTGCCAGCAGCCCACCCCGTTCAAGCTATGGCTACACCTTC
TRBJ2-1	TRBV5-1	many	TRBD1	CASSSPGQGRFDSYNEQFF	TGCGCCAGCAGCTCTCCGGGACAGGGAAGGTTTGACTCCTACAATGAGCAGTTCTTC
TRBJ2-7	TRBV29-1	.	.	CSVEGRGEQYF	TGCAGCGTTGAGGGCAGGGGCGAGCAGTACTTC
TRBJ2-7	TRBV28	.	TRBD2	CASRGLATYEQYF	TGTGCCAGCAGGGGACTAGCGACCTACGAGCAGTACTTC